This is a list of T cell receptor beta chains from one sample in a study of blood T cell repertoires in COVID-19. The method was immunoSEQ multiplex PCR; TCRdb's version includes in-frame clones alone and lacks a portion of them. The table lists roughly 270,000 clones, roughly 85% of them singletons. The sample comprised peripheral blood. Every receptor here comes from a man aged 45-65 years with active or convalescent COVID-19. Both conserved end residues are part of each CDR3. A D gene is named only where the DNA matches it firmly. Clone sizes are given selectively: once, few, many, or a class where the clone is expanded.

J	size	V	D	CDR3	DNA
TRBJ2-1	NA	TRBV3-1/TRBV3-2	TRBD2	CASSPLGGSSHNEQFF	TGTGCCAGCAGCCCCCTCGGCGGGAGCTCCCACAATGAGCAGTTCTTC
TRBJ1-2	NA	TRBV2	NA	CASREDSLRSYTF	TGTGCCAGCAGGGAGGACAGCCTGAGGAGCTACACCTTC
TRBJ1-1	NA	TRBV7-9	NA	CASSPHWGGNTEAFF	TGTGCCAGCAGCCCGCACTGGGGGGGAAACACTGAAGCTTTCTTT
TRBJ2-7	NA	TRBV30	TRBD1	CAWSVHRTGSYEQYF	TGTGCCTGGAGTGTACATCGGACAGGGTCCTACGAGCAGTACTTC
TRBJ2-3	NA	TRBV6-2/TRBV6-3	NA	CASSYGKTGGLTDTQYF	TGTGCCAGCAGTTACGGGAAGACGGGGGGCCTTACAGATACGCAGTATTTT
TRBJ2-1	once	TRBV2	NA	CASSSDFMGQFF	TGTGCCAGCAGTTCGGACTTTATGGGACAGTTCTTC
TRBJ2-5	NA	TRBV19	NA	CASSILGLQETQYF	TGTGCCAGTAGTATCCTGGGGCTTCAAGAGACCCAGTACTTC
TRBJ1-1	few	TRBV19	NA	CASIPGSVGWEAFF	TGTGCCAGTATCCCAGGATCCGTTGGATGGGAAGCTTTCTTT
TRBJ1-1	NA	TRBV15	TRBD1	CATSSRRTGIEAFF	TGTGCCACCAGCAGTCGTCGGACAGGTATTGAAGCTTTCTTT
TRBJ2-5	NA	TRBV6-6	NA	CASSSLATGETQYF	TGTGCCAGCAGTTCGCTAGCGACCGGGGAGACCCAGTACTTC
TRBJ2-7	NA	TRBV12-3/TRBV12-4	NA	CASRGGGSYEQYF	TGTGCCAGCCGTGGAGGTGGCTCCTACGAGCAGTACTTC
TRBJ2-7	NA	TRBV19	NA	CASSWTDSYEQYF	TGTGCCAGTTCCTGGACAGACTCCTACGAGCAGTACTTC
TRBJ2-5	NA	TRBV7-9	TRBD2	CASSLVAGRAVGETQYF	TGTGCCAGCAGCTTAGTAGCCGGGAGGGCCGTGGGAGAGACCCAGTACTTC
TRBJ2-1	NA	TRBV6-1	NA	CASSEKKAGIINNEQFF	TGTGCCAGCAGTGAAAAAAAGGCGGGGATCATCAACAATGAGCAGTTCTTC
TRBJ2-2	NA	TRBV4-3	TRBD2	CASSQVFRASGRNTGELFF	TGCGCCAGCAGCCAAGTCTTTAGGGCTAGCGGGAGAAACACCGGGGAGCTGTTTTTT
TRBJ1-2	NA	TRBV19	TRBD1	CASSTTDRVYGYTF	TGTGCCAGTAGTACAACCGACAGGGTATATGGCTACACCTTC
TRBJ2-7	once	TRBV5-1	NA	CASSPQDSRVGEQYF	TGCGCCAGCAGCCCCCAAGACTCCCGCGTAGGCGAGCAGTACTTC
TRBJ2-5	NA	TRBV7-8	NA	CASSSGETQYF	TGTGCCAGCAGCTCCGGGGAGACCCAGTACTTC
TRBJ1-2	NA	TRBV5-8	NA	CASSLSRADYGYTF	TGTGCCAGCAGCTTGAGCAGGGCGGACTATGGCTACACCTTC